A selection of T cell receptor beta chains follows, all from one sample in a study of blood T cell repertoires in COVID-19. The data were produced by immunoSEQ multiplex PCR, yet TCRdb's version contains in-frame clones alone and is incomplete. The data contain about 520,000 clones, approximately 85% of them singletons. Sequenced: peripheral blood. These receptors were obtained from a human donor in a cohort sampled during active COVID-19. The CDR3 runs from the conserved cysteine through the conserved F or W. A D gene is named only where the DNA matches it firmly. Rows may omit the clone size; those that give it use once, few, many or a size class.

. | TRBJ1-2 | . | TRBV6-5 | TGTGCCAGCAGCTCAACTCAGGGTATCGGCTATGGCTACACCTTC | CASSSTQGIGYGYTF
. | TRBJ1-2 | . | TRBV4-2 | TGTGCCAGCATGCCTAGTGGTAGGAACTATGGCTACACCTTC | CASMPSGRNYGYTF
. | TRBJ2-1 | . | TRBV25-1 | TGTGCCAGCAGCCGAGTGGGCGTCAATGAGCAGTTCTTC | CASSRVGVNEQFF
TRBD1 | TRBJ1-4 | . | TRBV3-1/TRBV3-2 | TGTGCCAGCAGCCACACCACCCAGACAGGGCGATCGAGAAAACTGTTTTTT | CASSHTTQTGRSRKLFF
. | TRBJ2-7 | . | TRBV28 | TGTGCCAGTGGGGTTCTAGCGCACGAGCAGTACTTC | CASGVLAHEQYF
. | TRBJ1-5 | . | TRBV19 | TGTGCCTCGACCGGAGGGTTTCAGCCCCAGCATTTT | CASTGGFQPQHF
. | TRBJ2-3 | . | TRBV28 | TGTGCCAGCAGACCCAGCTTGGGGGCCTTTAGCACAGATACGCAGTATTTT | CASRPSLGAFSTDTQYF
. | TRBJ2-7 | . | TRBV6-5 | TGTGCCAGCAGTTTAGGAGGAAGGACCTACGAGCAGTACTTC | CASSLGGRTYEQYF
. | TRBJ2-7 | . | TRBV5-1 | TGCGCCAGCAGCTTGGCTTCAGGAACCTACGAGCAGTACTTC | CASSLASGTYEQYF
TRBD2 | TRBJ2-1 | . | TRBV3-1/TRBV3-2 | TGTGCCAGCAGCCAAGAACCCTGCGGGAGTGGTGAGCAGTTCTTC | CASSQEPCGSGEQFF
. | TRBJ1-6 | . | TRBV10-3 | TGTGCCATCAGTGAGTCGCGAGGACAACCCCTCCACTTT | CAISESRGQPLHF
. | TRBJ2-7 | . | TRBV18 | TGTGCCAACTCTAGGGACTCCAAGGGTTTCGAGCAGTACTTC | CANSRDSKGFEQYF
TRBD2 | TRBJ2-3 | . | TRBV9 | TGTGCCAGCAGCTTTCGACCCCTAGCGGCAGATACGCAGTATTTT | CASSFRPLAADTQYF
. | TRBJ2-7 | . | TRBV3-1/TRBV3-2 | TGTGCCAGCAGGCCAACAGGGTCCTACGAGCAGTACTTC | CASRPTGSYEQYF
TRBD2 | TRBJ2-7 | . | TRBV2 | TGTGCCAGCAGGCAAAGACTAGCGGGAGACAGCTACGAGCAGTACTTC | CASRQRLAGDSYEQYF
TRBD2 | TRBJ2-1 | . | TRBV11-2 | TGTGCCAGCAGCTTAGACCCGGGAGGCTACAATGAGCAGTTCTTC | CASSLDPGGYNEQFF
. | TRBJ1-5 | . | TRBV15 | TGTGCCACCACTATAGACAATCAGCCCCAGCATTTT | CATTIDNQPQHF
. | TRBJ2-5 | few | TRBV7-2 | TGTGCCAGCAGCTTGAATCCGGGAGTCCAAGAGACCCAGTACTTC | CASSLNPGVQETQYF
TRBD1 | TRBJ1-1 | few | TRBV5-1 | TGCGCCAGCAGCCTGGGACAGAAGAACACTGAAGCTTTCTTT | CASSLGQKNTEAFF
TRBD1 | TRBJ1-1 | . | TRBV6-5 | TGTGCCATCCGGACAGGAATGAACACTGAAGCTTTCTTT | CAIRTGMNTEAFF
. | TRBJ1-1 | . | TRBV6-5 | TGTGCCAGCAGTTACAGCAGGGGTAGAAACACTGAAGCTTTCTTT | CASSYSRGRNTEAFF
. | TRBJ2-3 | . | TRBV19 | TGTGCCAGTAGCCTTTCGGCGGGGCCGAGCACAGATACGCAGTATTTT | CASSLSAGPSTDTQYF
TRBD1 | TRBJ1-4 | . | TRBV28 | TGTGCCAGCAGTTTGAGAGGGACAGGGAATGAAAAACTGTTTTTT | CASSLRGTGNEKLFF
TRBD1 | TRBJ1-5 | once | TRBV7-7 | TGTGCTAGCAGCTTAGAGACAGGGCCCCGAGTTCAGCCCCAGCATTTT | CASSLETGPRVQPQHF
TRBD2 | TRBJ2-7 | . | TRBV4-2 | TGTGCCAGCAGCCAAGCTAGCGGGACCTACGAGCAGTACTTC | CASSQASGTYEQYF
. | TRBJ1-4 | . | TRBV4-1 | TGCGCCAGCAGCCAAAGCGGGGATCGTGAAAAACTGTTTTTT | CASSQSGDREKLFF
. | TRBJ1-6 | . | TRBV6-5 | TGTGCCAGCCCGGGACAAAGAGGTTCACCCCTCCACTTT | CASPGQRGSPLHF
. | TRBJ2-7 | . | TRBV9 | TGTGCCAGCAGCGTAGCTACCAGGGGGGTAACCTACGAGCAGTACTTC | CASSVATRGVTYEQYF
TRBD2 | TRBJ2-7 | . | TRBV7-9 | TGTGCCAGCACAGCTAGCGGGAACCACGAGCAGTACTTC | CASTASGNHEQYF
TRBD2 | TRBJ2-1 | once | TRBV9 | TGTGCCAGCAGCGTCCCTGGGATTAGCGGGGCAAATGAGCAGTTCTTC | CASSVPGISGANEQFF
. | TRBJ1-5 | . | TRBV7-9 | TGTGCCAGCAGCTTGACAGAGTTCAATCAGCCCCAGCATTTT | CASSLTEFNQPQHF
. | TRBJ1-1 | . | TRBV3-1/TRBV3-2 | TGTGCCAGCAGCCAAGCTCCGAACACTGAAGCTTTCTTT | CASSQAPNTEAFF
TRBD1 | TRBJ1-6 | . | TRBV19 | TGTGCCAGTAGTGGCCACCTCGACAGGGGAGATTCACCCCTCCACTTT | CASSGHLDRGDSPLHF
. | TRBJ2-3 | once | TRBV5-1 | TGCGCCAGCAGCGTGGTTGGTAGCGGATTTGGAGGCACAGATACGCAGTATTTT | CASSVVGSGFGGTDTQYF
. | TRBJ2-7 | . | TRBV19 | TGTGCCAGCTGTAAGGGGGATCGGGACGAGCAGTACTTC | CASCKGDRDEQYF
. | TRBJ1-1 | . | TRBV5-1 | TGCGCCAGCAGCTTGGGTCTAAACACTGAAGCTTTCTTT | CASSLGLNTEAFF
. | TRBJ2-1 | . | TRBV5-1 | TGCGCCAGCAGCTCCGGACTGGGCGGGTACAATGAGCAGTTCTTC | CASSSGLGGYNEQFF
. | TRBJ2-5 | . | TRBV27 | TGTGCCAGCAGTTTATTCTGGCGGGAGACCCAGTACTTC | CASSLFWRETQYF
TRBD1 | TRBJ1-5 | . | TRBV30 | TGTGCCTGGCGACAGGGCTCCCATCAGCCCCAGCATTTT | CAWRQGSHQPQHF
. | TRBJ1-1 | . | TRBV15 | TGTGCCACCAGCAGAGGACAGATGAACACTGAAGCTTTCTTT | CATSRGQMNTEAFF
TRBD1 | TRBJ1-6 | . | TRBV30 | TGTGCCTGGGGACAGGGGGGCTCACCCCTCCACTTT | CAWGQGGSPLHF
. | TRBJ1-6 | . | TRBV7-6 | TGTGCCAGCAGCCGTACAGGAGCATCAACCTCCTATAATTCACCCCTCCACTTT | CASSRTGASTSYNSPLHF
TRBD1 | TRBJ2-1 | few | TRBV27 | TGTGCCAGCAGGGCCGGGACAGGGCCCCACAATGAGCAGTTCTTC | CASRAGTGPHNEQFF
TRBD2 | TRBJ2-3 | . | TRBV9 | TGTGCCAGCAGCCCCAGCGGGAGGAGCGCAGATACGCAGTATTTT | CASSPSGRSADTQYF
. | TRBJ1-1 | . | TRBV19 | TGTGCCAGTAGTAAGAGTGGGCAGGTGAACACTGAAGCTTTCTTT | CASSKSGQVNTEAFF
. | TRBJ1-2 | . | TRBV6-5 | TGTGCCAGCAGTTCCGGGAAAAACTATGGCTACACCTTC | CASSSGKNYGYTF
. | TRBJ2-1 | once | TRBV12-3/TRBV12-4 | TGTGCCAGCAGTTTTGAGCGGCACAATGAGCAGTTCTTC | CASSFERHNEQFF
. | TRBJ2-1 | . | TRBV15 | TGTGCCACCAGCAGAGTCCTCTACAATGAGCAGTTCTTC | CATSRVLYNEQFF
TRBD2 | TRBJ2-7 | . | TRBV28 | TGTGCCAGCAGTTTATACCTAGCGGGAGGGGGGTACTTC | CASSLYLAGGGYF
. | TRBJ2-5 | . | TRBV6-5 | TGTGCCAGCAGTACCCGAACAGGGATAGAGACCCAGTACTTC | CASSTRTGIETQYF
TRBD2 | TRBJ2-1 | . | TRBV18 | TGTGCCAGCTCACCACTAGCGGGAGGGGCCAATGAGCAGTTCTTC | CASSPLAGGANEQFF
TRBD1 | TRBJ1-1 | . | TRBV19 | TGTGCCAGTAGGCCGGGACAGGGGAACACTGAAGCTTTCTTT | CASRPGQGNTEAFF
. | TRBJ2-5 | once | TRBV6-6 | TGTGCCAGCAGTAGACTAGTGCGGGAGACCCAGTACTTC | CASSRLVRETQYF
. | TRBJ1-1 | once | TRBV19 | TGTGCCAGTAGTTCAAATTCGCGCAGGGTTTTGAACACTGAAGCTTTCTTT | CASSSNSRRVLNTEAFF
. | TRBJ1-1 | few | TRBV5-1 | TGCGCCAGCAGTCTACAGGGAGATAGGACTGAAGCTTTCTTT | CASSLQGDRTEAFF
. | TRBJ2-2 | . | TRBV3-1/TRBV3-2 | TGTGCCAGCAGCCCCTTTGGCTCAACCGACACCGGGGAGCTGTTTTTT | CASSPFGSTDTGELFF
. | TRBJ2-7 | . | TRBV28 | TGTGCCAGCAGTTACAGGAGCTCCTACGAGCAGTACTTC | CASSYRSSYEQYF
. | TRBJ1-1 | few | TRBV28 | TGTGCCAGCACCTTGGGGAGGAACATGAACACTGAAGCTTTCTTT | CASTLGRNMNTEAFF